The entry below describes one T cell receptor beta chain. These data come from a study of control samples from healthy donors and cancer patients. The assay was immunoSEQ multiplex PCR, and TCRdb's table has in-frame clones only and misses some. The sample contains roughly 70,000 clones, approximately 87% of which appear only once. This CDR3 region has 13 residues. V lost 1 base, J lost 2 bases, and 5 bases lay in between. The TCR originated in a man aged 50-59 years in good health. The sequencing input was blood. The chain employs TRBV12-3 or TRBV12-4 and TRBJ1-2, with D hard to call. Here the CDR3 reads CASSLVRNYGYTF. The CDR3 DNA is TGTGCCAGCAGTTTAGTCAGAAACTATGGCTACACCTTC.